This T cell receptor beta chain comes out of a study of cytomegalovirus exposure and HLA in healthy donors. The J segment lost 6 bases and the V segment lost 4 bases, leaving 6 bases of the junction unmatched. This CDR3 contains 16 residues. Germline V gene lookup returns CDR1 SGHRS and CDR2 YFSETQ. The table lists this clone with a few counts. Both 60 Vbeta primers and 13 Jbeta primers went into the PCR. Method: immunoSEQ multiplex PCR; TCRdb's copy keeps in-frame clones and lacks some. The sample shows 150,000 or so clones, around 72% of them seen only once. The chain uses TRBV5-1 and TRBJ1-6, with TRBD1 identical over 11 bases. Sequencing was performed on PBMCs. This TCR was recovered from a man aged 18 to 30 in good health and CMV-seropositive. CDR3 DNA sequence: TGCGCCAGCAGCCGGACAGGGGGCGCTGGTAATTCACCCCTCCACTTT. Its translation: CASSRTGGAGNSPLHF.